The next 21 T cell receptor beta chains were all read from a single sample in a study of blood T cells in healthy people across ages. Primers used in a second PCR of about 6 to 11 cycles were a sample-barcoded 5' primer and a J-beta primer mix. From the 5' RACE reads, TCRdb called clonotypes with MiXCR, one entry per CDR3 protein. The data contain about 730,000 distinct CDR3 sequences, roughly 43% of them singletons. Sequencing was performed on blood. Receptors were obtained from a woman aged 55 to 70 in good health.

This clonotype has only a few counts. The genes are TRBV6-1 and TRBJ1-6, with D tentatively TRBD1 (5 bases). Germline assignment: CDR1 MNHNS and CDR2 SASEGT. With 7 bases removed from V and 0 bases from J, the gap between germline ends came to 10 bases. This CDR3 contains 15 residues. CDR3 sequence: CASIRQSSYNSPLHF. CDR3 in DNA: TGTGCCAGCATCCGACAGAGCTCCTATAATTCACCCCTCCACTTT.

This clonotype has a handful of counts. V and J are TRBV7-9 and TRBJ1-1, with D perhaps TRBD1 (6 bases). This CDR3 is 13 amino acids long. Trimming shortened V by 5 bases and J by 3 bases, and 10 bases separated the two germline ends. Germline V gene data show CDR1 as SEHNR and CDR2 as FQNEAQ (reference sequence). The CDR3 nucleotides are TGTGCCAGCAGCGCAAACAGGGACACTGAAGCTTTCTTT. This encodes CASSANRDTEAFF.

This clonotype was observed a handful of times. This chain joins TRBV5-1 and TRBJ2-7, with 7 bases identical to TRBD1. V lost 1 base to trimming and J lost 0 bases; unmatched junction nucleotides: 13. There are 18 residues in the CDR3. Germline lookup yields CDR1 SGHRS and CDR2 YFSETQ. The CDR3 sequence: CASSLRLQGSENSYEQYF. The CDR3 nucleotides read TGCGCCAGCAGCTTGCGGCTACAGGGGTCAGAAAACTCCTACGAGCAGTACTTC.

The chain employs TRBV9 and TRBJ1-2; the D is unclear. V was pared by 3 bases and J by 4 bases, with 19 bases between. The length of the CDR3 is 16 residues. Looked up from germline, CDR1 is SGDLS and CDR2 is YYNGEE. CDR3 protein: CASSAGLGSASYGYTF. The CDR3 coding sequence is TGTGCCAGCAGCGCAGGATTAGGTTCCGCCTCCTATGGCTACACCTTC.

Regarding this clonotype: One end of the junction does not line up with germline, which may come from a read error. This chain uses TRBV7-7 with TRBJ2-5; a possible D gene is TRBD1 (6 bases). This CDR3 has 17 amino acids. From germline, CDR1 is SSHAT and CDR2 FNYEAQ (reference sequence). CDR3 in DNA: TGTGCTAGCAGCTTGAACTCCGGGACAACAAAACAAGAGACCCAGTACTTC. Encoded protein: CASSLNSGTTKQETQYF. The entire variable domain, with the rest obtained from reference TRBV7-7 and TRBJ2-5, is as follows: GAGVSQSPRYKVTKRGQDVTLRCDPISSHATLYWYQQALGQGPEFLTYFNYEAQPDKSGLPSDRFSAERPEGSISTLTIQRTEQRDSAMYRCASSLNSGTTKQETQYFGPGTRLLVL.

This chain joins TRBV20-1 and TRBJ2-5, with 8 bases fitting TRBD1. The CDR3 has 14 amino acids. V shed 6 bases, J shed 7 bases, and the junction held 13 bases outside the gene matches. CDR1 and CDR2 (germline): DFQATT, SNEGSKA (reference sequence). The CDR3 region has the DNA TGCAGTGCGATGGGCAGGGGGCCCCCAAGGACCCAGTACTTC. It codes for CSAMGRGPPRTQYF.

The V call is TRBV7-2, the J call TRBJ2-2, with D unresolved. The V end lost 4 bases, the J end lost 1 base, and 10 bases lay between the germline ends. The germline gives CDR1 SGHTA, CDR2 FQGNSA. This CDR3 region has 15 residues. The CDR3, as DNA: TGTGCCAGCAGCTCGAGGCCGCTGAACACCGGGGAGCTGTTTTTT. The encoded protein is CASSSRPLNTGELFF.

Only a few counts were recorded for this clonotype. The V gene is TRBV7-9, the J gene TRBJ2-3; 8 bases agree with TRBD2. The CDR3 sequence is 17 residues long. The V and J ends lost 5 bases and 6 bases, in that order; junction bases with no gene match: 16. Per the germline V gene, CDR1 is SEHNR and CDR2 is FQNEAQ (reference sequence). The CDR3 DNA reads as TGTGCCAGCAGCCCCAATGGGTTAGCGGGGTCCGGTGATACGCAGTATTTT. Its protein product is CASSPNGLAGSGDTQYF.

This clonotype appeared a few times. The genes are TRBV28 and TRBJ2-6; either TRBD1 or TRBD2 may fit D (5 bases each). V lost 8 bases and J 0 bases, leaving 20 bases between the germline ends. CDR1 is MDHEN, CDR2 SYDVKM, per germline. The CDR3 extends over 18 amino acids. The chain's CDR3 is CASGSLGEPSSGANVLTF. The CDR3 DNA reads as TGTGCCAGCGGTTCCTTGGGGGAGCCCAGCTCTGGGGCCAACGTCCTGACTTTC.

This clonotype was seen repeatedly, ten times or more. This chain uses TRBV11-2 with TRBJ2-1; D perhaps matches TRBD1 (6 bases). CDR3 length: 15 residues. Trimming cost V 0 bases and J 2 bases, with 8 bases left between them. The germline CDR1 and CDR2 sequences are SGHAT and FQNNGV. The CDR3 is CASSLEGAAYNEQFF. CDR3 coding DNA: TGTGCCAGCAGCTTAGAGGGGGCGGCCTACAATGAGCAGTTCTTC.

In its sample, this clonotype was seen many times. The rearrangement joins TRBV7-9 to TRBJ2-7; no firm D call. The V gene lost 6 bases and the J gene lost 4 bases, with 10 bases spanning the gap. The CDR3 is made up of 12 amino acids. The germline gives CDR1 SEHNR, CDR2 FQNEAQ (reference sequence). CDR3 coding DNA: TGTGCCAGCAGTTTAAAGGGTTACGAGCAGTACTTC. Its protein product is CASSLKGYEQYF.

This clonotype was found a few times. V and J are TRBV7-7 and TRBJ2-1; TRBD2 aligns across 14 bases. This CDR3 is built from 20 residues. Looked up from germline, CDR1 is SSHAT and CDR2 is FNYEAQ (reference sequence). J lost 0 bases, V lost 5 bases, and 12 bases had no gene match. CDR3 in DNA: TGTGCCAGCAGCCCCCAATCGGGACTAGCGGGGGCCCGCTCCTACAATGAGCAGTTCTTC. Its protein product is CASSPQSGLAGARSYNEQFF.

This rearrangement joins TRBV6-6 to TRBJ1-5; TRBD1 matches 8 bases. Looked up from germline, CDR1 is MNHNY and CDR2 is SVGAGI (reference sequence). After removal of 7 bases from V and 8 bases from J, the junction contained 16 bases not matched to a gene. The CDR3 is 16 residues long. The CDR3 protein is CASTQKTGAAGEPQHF. In nucleotides, the CDR3 is TGTGCCAGCACCCAAAAGACAGGGGCCGCGGGTGAGCCCCAGCATTTT.

The chain joins TRBV6-2 or TRBV6-3 to TRBJ2-3; D is perhaps TRBD1 (5 bases). The ends were cut back, 7 bases at V and 5 bases at J, with 22 bases in the middle. This CDR3 comprises 16 residues. Germline CDR1 MNHEY, CDR2 SVGEGT. The CDR3 protein is CASKPEDSVYVDTQYF. CDR3 DNA sequence: TGTGCCAGCAAGCCTGAAGACAGTGTGTATGTAGATACGCAGTATTTT.

This clonotype turned up a few times. J is TRBJ2-7 and V is TRBV29-1; D is possibly TRBD1 or TRBD2 (5 bases each). The CDR3 has 12 residues. Trimming shortened V by 6 bases and J by 2 bases, and 11 bases separated the two germline ends. The germline CDR1 and CDR2 sequences are SQVTM and ANQGSEA. The CDR3 is CSVRDRAYEQYF. The CDR3 DNA is TGCAGCGTCCGGGACCGAGCCTACGAGCAGTACTTC.

V and J are TRBV20-1 and TRBJ2-6; 11 bases agree with TRBD1. Germline trimming cut 4 bases from V and 0 bases from J; bases unmatched to any gene: 2. CDR1 and CDR2 (germline): DFQATT, SNEGSKA (reference sequence). The CDR3 contains 16 residues. The CDR3 is CSATGQGGSGANVLTF. In DNA form, the CDR3 reads TGCAGTGCTACGGGACAGGGGGGCTCTGGGGCCAACGTCCTGACTTTC.

This rearrangement joins TRBV27 to TRBJ2-3, with 10 bases identical to TRBD2. Trimming cost V 5 bases and J 2 bases; bases outside gene matches: 7. Germline V gives CDR1 MNHEY, CDR2 SMNVEV (reference sequence). The CDR3 sequence is 16 residues long. This CDR3 is CASSQKRGGLTDTQYF. CDR3 in DNA: TGTGCCAGCAGTCAGAAGCGGGGGGGACTCACAGATACGCAGTATTTT.

As DNA, the CDR3 is TGTGCCAGCAGCCGGGGACAGCCGACGGCCCAGTACTTC. Its translation is CASSRGQPTAQYF. The rearrangement joins TRBV28 to TRBJ2-5; the match to TRBD1 covers 7 bases. In germline, CDR1 is MDHEN, CDR2 SYDVKM. This CDR3 is 13 amino acids long. V dropped 6 bases and J dropped 9; count of bases not matched to a gene: 10.

This clonotype has at least ten counts. V gene TRBV7-2 combines with J gene TRBJ2-4, with TRBD2 matching 7 bases. V shed 5 bases, J shed 5 bases, and the junction held 6 bases outside the gene matches. CDR3 length: 14 residues. Germline lookup yields CDR1 SGHTA and CDR2 FQGNSA. CDR3: CASSRSGLENIQYF. The CDR3 nucleotides are TGTGCCAGCAGCCGTAGCGGGCTCGAAAACATTCAGTACTTC.

Ten or more counts support this clonotype. The chain joins TRBV6-2 or TRBV6-3 to TRBJ2-1; 10 bases line up with TRBD2. Per germline, CDR1 MNHEY and CDR2 SVGEGT. CDR3 length equals 15 residues. With V trimmed by 4 bases and J by 9 bases, 9 bases remained unmatched. The CDR3 coding sequence is TGTGCCAGCAGTTTTGGGCTAGCGGGAGTCGGTGAGCAGTTCTTC. Translated, it gives CASSFGLAGVGEQFF.

This rearrangement joins TRBV2 to TRBJ2-7, with TRBD1 identical over 9 bases. Germline CDR1 SNHLY, CDR2 FYNNEI. This CDR3 region has 16 residues. The ends lost 6 bases at V and 4 bases at J; junction bases unmatched: 13. The CDR3 here is CASRSYRDRDRYEQYF. The CDR3 nucleotides are TGTGCCAGCAGGTCTTACCGGGACAGGGATAGGTACGAGCAGTACTTC. The complete variable domain, with remaining parts taken from reference TRBV2 and TRBJ2-7, reads EPEVTQTPSHQVTQMGQEVILRCVPISNHLYFYWYRQILGQKVEFLVSFYNNEISEKSEIFDDQFSVERPDGSNFTLKIRSTKLEDSAMYFCASRSYRDRDRYEQYFGPGTRLTVT.